This T cell receptor (beta chain) appears in the sequencing data of a study of CDR3 diversity in severe acne (dated by TCRdb to the late 2010s). The library was prepared using PCR. Sequenced using an Illumina HiSeq 2000. TCRdb reanalyzed the raw reads on its own, using fastp at Q25 for trimming and MiXCR for clone calling, and kept in-frame beta chains. A single entry per CDR3 protein holds the most common genes and DNA from its merged rows. The sample data list approximately 90,000 distinct CDR3 sequences, and under 55% of these were observed just once. The biggest ten clones account for 9.5% to 13% of the sample. Spanning cysteine to phenylalanine, the CDR3 consists of 14 amino acids. Left in the record is the CDR3 DNA by itself, 42 bases read in frame from the first base. V is pared back by 2 bases and J by 3 bases, with 10 bases lying between the germline termini. CDR1 and CDR2 were assigned from the germline V gene as MNHEY and SVGEGT.

On this clonotype: Its binding antigen is unknown. Base qualities are not recorded, but no much larger clone differs from it by a single base.

The rearranged segments are TRBV6-2 or TRBV6-3 and TRBJ1-1; 5 matching bases give a weak D call of TRBD1. The TCR sequence derives from a male donor with severe acne vulgaris. Source material: blood. Here is the DNA: TGTGCCAGCAGTTACCGTCGGGGGGACACTGAAGCTTTCTTT. This encodes CASSYRRGDTEAFF.